The clone carrying this T cell receptor (beta chain) was recorded a few times. Its specificity is unknown. TCR beta CDR3 regions were amplified from RNA. The HTBI primer set served for first-round RT-PCR of the TCR CDR3. TCRdb passed the multiplex PCR reads through MiXCR, listing each CDR3 protein once. The sample records nearly 600,000 distinct CDR3 sequences, 11% to 15% being singletons. The data were obtained in a study of T cells in Graves' hyperthyroidism and ophthalmopathy. The CDR3 sequence is 16 residues long. The germline V gene encodes CDR1 SGDLS and CDR2 YYNGEE. J lost 7 bases, V lost 4 bases, and 12 bases had no gene match. Whole-study findings and limits: Blood shared most expanded thyroid clonotypes above 0.001.

Patients with uncontrolled infections, other autoimmune diseases, pregnancy or lactation were excluded. The sequence derives from a woman aged 18-30 years with Graves' ophthalmopathy. The V call is TRBV9, the J call TRBJ2-7; 12 bases are a match to TRBD2. The sequenced sample consisted of blood. The CDR3 reads CASSNWTSGVWREQYF. DNA of the CDR3: TGTGCCAGCAGCAACTGGACTAGCGGGGTCTGGCGGGAGCAGTACTTC.